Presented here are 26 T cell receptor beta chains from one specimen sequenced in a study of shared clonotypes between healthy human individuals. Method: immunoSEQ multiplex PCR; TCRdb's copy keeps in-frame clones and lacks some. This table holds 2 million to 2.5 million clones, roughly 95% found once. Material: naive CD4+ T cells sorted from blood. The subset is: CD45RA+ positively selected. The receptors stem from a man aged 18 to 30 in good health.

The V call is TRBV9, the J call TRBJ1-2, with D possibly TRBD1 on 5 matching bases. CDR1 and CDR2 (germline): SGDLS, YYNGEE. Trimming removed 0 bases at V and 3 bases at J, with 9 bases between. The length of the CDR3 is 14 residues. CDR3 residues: CASSVGSGHYGYTF. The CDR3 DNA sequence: TGTGCCAGCAGCGTAGGGTCAGGGCACTATGGCTACACCTTC.

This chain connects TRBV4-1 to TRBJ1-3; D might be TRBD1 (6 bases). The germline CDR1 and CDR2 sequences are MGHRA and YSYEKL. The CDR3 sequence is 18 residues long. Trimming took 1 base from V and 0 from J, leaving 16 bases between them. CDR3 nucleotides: TGCGCCAGCAGCCAAGGACGAGGGGGACTTATCTCTGGAAACACCATATATTTT. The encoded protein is CASSQGRGGLISGNTIYF.

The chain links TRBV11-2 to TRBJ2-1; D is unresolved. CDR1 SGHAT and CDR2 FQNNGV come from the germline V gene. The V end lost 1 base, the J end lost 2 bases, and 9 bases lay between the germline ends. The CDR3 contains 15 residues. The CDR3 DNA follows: TGTGCCAGCAGCTTAGGAGAAAGGGCCTACAATGAGCAGTTCTTC. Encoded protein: CASSLGERAYNEQFF. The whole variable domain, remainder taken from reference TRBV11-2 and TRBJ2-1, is EAGVAQSPRYKIIEKRQSVAFWCNPISGHATLYWYQQILGQGPKLLIQFQNNGVVDDSQLPKDRFSAERLKGVDSTLKIQPAKLEDSAVYLCASSLGERAYNEQFFGPGTRLTVL.

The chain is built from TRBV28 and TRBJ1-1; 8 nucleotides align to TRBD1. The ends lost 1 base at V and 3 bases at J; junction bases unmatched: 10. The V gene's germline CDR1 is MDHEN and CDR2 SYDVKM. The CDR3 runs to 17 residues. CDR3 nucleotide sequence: TGTGCCAGCAGTTTATTTGCCTGGACAGGGCTTGACACTGAAGCTTTCTTT. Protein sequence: CASSLFAWTGLDTEAFF. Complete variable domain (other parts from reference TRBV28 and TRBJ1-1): DVKVTQSSRYLVKRTGEKVFLECVQDMDHENMFWYRQDPGLGLRLIYFSYDVKMKEKGDIPEGYSVSREKKERFSLILESASTNQTSMYLCASSLFAWTGLDTEAFFGQGTRLTVV.

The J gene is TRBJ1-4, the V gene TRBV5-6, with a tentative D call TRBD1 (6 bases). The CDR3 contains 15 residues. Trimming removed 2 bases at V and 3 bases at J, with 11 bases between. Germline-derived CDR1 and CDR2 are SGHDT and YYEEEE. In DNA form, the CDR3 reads TGTGCCAGCAGCTTACTCGGGACATCTAATGAAAAACTGTTTTTT. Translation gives CASSLLGTSNEKLFF.

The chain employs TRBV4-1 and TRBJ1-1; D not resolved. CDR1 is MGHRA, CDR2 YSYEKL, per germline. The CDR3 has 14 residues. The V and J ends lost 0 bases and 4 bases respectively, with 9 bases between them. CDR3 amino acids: CASSQEGFGTEAFF. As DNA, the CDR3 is TGCGCCAGCAGCCAAGAAGGGTTTGGCACTGAAGCTTTCTTT.

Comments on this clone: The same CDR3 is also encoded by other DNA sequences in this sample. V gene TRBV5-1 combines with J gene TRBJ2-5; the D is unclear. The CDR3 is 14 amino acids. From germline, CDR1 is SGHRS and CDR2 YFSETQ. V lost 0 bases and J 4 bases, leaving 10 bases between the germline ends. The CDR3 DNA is TGCGCCAGCAGCTTGGAAGGATCTCGAGAGACCCAGTACTTC. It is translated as CASSLEGSRETQYF.

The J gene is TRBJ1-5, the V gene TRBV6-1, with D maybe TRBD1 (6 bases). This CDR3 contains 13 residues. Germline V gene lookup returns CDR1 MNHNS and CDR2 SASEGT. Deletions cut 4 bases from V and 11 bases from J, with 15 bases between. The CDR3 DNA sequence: TGTGCCAGCAGTGCGTACAGGGACCTCGCCCAGCATTTT. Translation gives CASSAYRDLAQHF.

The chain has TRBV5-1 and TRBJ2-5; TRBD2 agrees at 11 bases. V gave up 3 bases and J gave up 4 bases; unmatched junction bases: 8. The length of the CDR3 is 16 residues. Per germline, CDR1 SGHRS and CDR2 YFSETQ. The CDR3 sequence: CASSSTSGSLRETQYF. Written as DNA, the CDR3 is TGCGCCAGCAGCTCAACTAGCGGGAGCCTCCGAGAGACCCAGTACTTC.

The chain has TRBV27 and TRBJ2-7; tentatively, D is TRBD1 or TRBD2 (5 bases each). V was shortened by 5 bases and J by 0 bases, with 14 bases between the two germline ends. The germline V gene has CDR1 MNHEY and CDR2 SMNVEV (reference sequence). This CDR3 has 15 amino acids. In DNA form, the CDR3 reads TGTGCCAGCAGTATGTCTGGGGGTAGCTCCTACGAGCAGTACTTC. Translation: CASSMSGGSSYEQYF.

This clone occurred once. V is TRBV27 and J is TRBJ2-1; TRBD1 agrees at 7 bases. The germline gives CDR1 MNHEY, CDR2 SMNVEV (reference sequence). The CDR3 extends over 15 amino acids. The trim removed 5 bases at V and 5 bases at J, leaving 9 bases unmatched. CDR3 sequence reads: CASSPLWDSNNEQFF. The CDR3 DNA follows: TGTGCCAGCAGTCCGCTATGGGACAGCAACAATGAGCAGTTCTTC.

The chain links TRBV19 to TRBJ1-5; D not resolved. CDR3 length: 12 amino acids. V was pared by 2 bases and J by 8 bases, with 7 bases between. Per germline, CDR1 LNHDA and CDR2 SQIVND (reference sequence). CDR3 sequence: CASSIIMEPQHF. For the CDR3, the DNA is TGTGCCAGTAGTATAATTATGGAGCCCCAGCATTTT. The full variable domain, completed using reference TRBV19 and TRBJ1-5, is DGGITQSPKYLFRKEGQNVTLSCEQNLNHDAMYWYRQDPGQGLRLIYYSQIVNDFQKGDIAEGYSVSREKKESFPLTVTSAQKNPTAFYLCASSIIMEPQHFGDGTRLSIL.

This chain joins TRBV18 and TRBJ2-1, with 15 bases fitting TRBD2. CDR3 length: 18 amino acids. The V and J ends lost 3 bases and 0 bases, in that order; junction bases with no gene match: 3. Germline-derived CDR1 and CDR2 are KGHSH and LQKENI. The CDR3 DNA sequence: TGTGCCAGCTCACCGGGACTAGCGGGAGGAAGCTCCTACAATGAGCAGTTCTTC. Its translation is CASSPGLAGGSSYNEQFF.

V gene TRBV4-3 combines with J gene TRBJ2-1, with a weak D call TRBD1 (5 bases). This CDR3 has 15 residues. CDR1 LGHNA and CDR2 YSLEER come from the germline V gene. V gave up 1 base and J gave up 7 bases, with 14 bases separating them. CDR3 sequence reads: CASSQGWAGMNEQFF. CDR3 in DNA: TGCGCCAGCAGCCAAGGCTGGGCAGGGATGAATGAGCAGTTCTTC.

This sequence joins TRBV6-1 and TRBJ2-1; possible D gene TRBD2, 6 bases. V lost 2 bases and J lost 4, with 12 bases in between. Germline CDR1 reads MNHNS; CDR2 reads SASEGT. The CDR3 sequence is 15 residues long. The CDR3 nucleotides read TGTGCCAGCAGTGAAAGGCGGGACGCTTACAATGAGCAGTTCTTC. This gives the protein CASSERRDAYNEQFF.

The CDR3 coding sequence is TGCGCCAGCAGTGAACCCGGTGACACAGGGGGCGCAGGTTCACCCCTCCACTTT. Its protein product is CASSEPGDTGGAGSPLHF. The chain carries TRBV10-1 and TRBJ1-6; 9 positions match TRBD1. CDR3 length equals 18 residues. V shed 3 bases, J shed 9 bases, and the junction held 15 bases outside the gene matches. CDR1 and CDR2 from the germline V gene are WNHNN and SYGVQD (reference sequence).

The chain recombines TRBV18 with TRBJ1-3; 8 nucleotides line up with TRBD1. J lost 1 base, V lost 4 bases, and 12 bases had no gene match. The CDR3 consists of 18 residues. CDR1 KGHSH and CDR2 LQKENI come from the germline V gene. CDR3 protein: CASSLFADRDPSGNTIYF. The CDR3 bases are TGTGCCAGCTCACTTTTCGCGGACAGGGACCCATCTGGAAACACCATATATTTT. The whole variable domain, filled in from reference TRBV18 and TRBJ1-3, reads NAGVMQNPRHLVRRRGQEARLRCSPMKGHSHVYWYRQLPEEGLKFMVYLQKENIIDESGMPKERFSAEFPKEGPSILRIQQVVRGDSAAYFCASSLFADRDPSGNTIYFGEGSWLTVV.

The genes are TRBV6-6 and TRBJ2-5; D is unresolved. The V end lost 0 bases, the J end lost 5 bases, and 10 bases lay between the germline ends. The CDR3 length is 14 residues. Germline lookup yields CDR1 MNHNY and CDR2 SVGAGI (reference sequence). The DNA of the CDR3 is TGTGCCAGCAGTTACTCGAGCATAGACGAGACCCAGTACTTC. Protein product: CASSYSSIDETQYF.

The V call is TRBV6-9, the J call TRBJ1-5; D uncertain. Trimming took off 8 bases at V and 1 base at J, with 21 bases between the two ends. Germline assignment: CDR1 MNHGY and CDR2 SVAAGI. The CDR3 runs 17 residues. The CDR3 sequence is CASCPRAPVGSNQPQHF. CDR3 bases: TGTGCCAGCTGCCCGAGGGCCCCCGTGGGGAGCAATCAGCCCCAGCATTTT.

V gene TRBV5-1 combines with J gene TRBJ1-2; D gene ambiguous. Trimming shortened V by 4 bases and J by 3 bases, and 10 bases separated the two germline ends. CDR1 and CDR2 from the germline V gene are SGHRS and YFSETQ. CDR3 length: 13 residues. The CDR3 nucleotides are TGCGCCAGCAGCCTGCGGGGATACTATGGCTACACCTTC. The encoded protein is CASSLRGYYGYTF.

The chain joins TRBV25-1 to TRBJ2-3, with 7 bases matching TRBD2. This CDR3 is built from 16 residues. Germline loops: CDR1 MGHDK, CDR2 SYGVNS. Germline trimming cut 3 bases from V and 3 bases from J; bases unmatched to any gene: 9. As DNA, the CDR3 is TGTGCCAGCAGTGATTACCGGGGAGGGCCGACAGATACGCAGTATTTT. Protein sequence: CASSDYRGGPTDTQYF.

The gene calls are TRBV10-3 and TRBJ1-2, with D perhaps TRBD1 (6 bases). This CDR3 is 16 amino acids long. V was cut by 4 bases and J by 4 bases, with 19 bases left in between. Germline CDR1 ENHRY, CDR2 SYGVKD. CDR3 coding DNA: TGTGCCATCAGTGGGAGTGAGGGGGTCCCGTCCTATGGCTACACCTTC. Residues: CAISGSEGVPSYGYTF.

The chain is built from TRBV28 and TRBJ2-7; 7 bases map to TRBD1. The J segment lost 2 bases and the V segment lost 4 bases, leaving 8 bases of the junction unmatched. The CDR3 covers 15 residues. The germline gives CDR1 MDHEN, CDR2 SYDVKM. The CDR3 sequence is CASSSSGTEAYEQYF. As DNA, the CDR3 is TGTGCCAGCAGTTCCTCCGGGACAGAGGCCTACGAGCAGTACTTC.

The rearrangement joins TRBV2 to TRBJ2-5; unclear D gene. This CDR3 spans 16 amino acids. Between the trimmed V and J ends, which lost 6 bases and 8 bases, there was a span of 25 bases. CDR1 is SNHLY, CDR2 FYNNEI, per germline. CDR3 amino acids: CASSTRLELGVVTQYF. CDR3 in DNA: TGTGCCAGCAGCACACGCCTGGAGTTAGGAGTAGTAACCCAGTACTTC. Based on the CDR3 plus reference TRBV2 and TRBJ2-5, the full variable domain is EPEVTQTPSHQVTQMGQEVILRCVPISNHLYFYWYRQILGQKVEFLVSFYNNEISEKSEIFDDQFSVERPDGSNFTLKIRSTKLEDSAMYFCASSTRLELGVVTQYFGPGTRLLVL.

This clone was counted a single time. This chain's CDR3 is CAWSQPYYGYTF. CDR3 bases: TGTGCCTGGAGTCAACCTTACTATGGCTACACCTTC. The chain recombines TRBV30 with TRBJ1-2, with D unclear. V shed 2 bases and J shed 3 bases, with 7 bases lying between them. Germline-derived CDR1 and CDR2 are GTSNPN and SVGIG (reference sequence). CDR3 length equals 12 residues.

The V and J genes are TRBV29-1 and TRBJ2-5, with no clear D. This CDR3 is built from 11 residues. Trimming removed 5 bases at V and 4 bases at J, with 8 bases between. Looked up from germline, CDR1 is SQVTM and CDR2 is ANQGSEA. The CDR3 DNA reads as TGCAGCGTTACCCCGGGAGAGACCCAGTACTTC. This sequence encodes CSVTPGETQYF.